The entry below describes one TCR beta chain. Methods used by the authors: Estimated nucleated cell counts came from reference gene primer amplification. The method was immunoSEQ multiplex PCR; TCRdb's version includes in-frame clones alone and lacks a portion of them. The V and J calls and clone size are taken from that table; D and trimming were inferred from the DNA. The profile shows approximately 140,000 clones, approximately 91% of them singletons. This sample was taken from a study of blood T cell repertoires in COVID-19. For the study at large: Researchers got acute and convalescent COVID-19 samples from the United States, Italy and Spain. Sources were T cells, B-cell-depleted T cells, or PBMCs; the material itself was cDNA or gDNA.

This receptor was obtained from a man in his fifties or sixties with active or convalescent COVID-19. The sequencing sample was made of peripheral blood.

This CDR3 is CASSPAGSATEAFF. The CDR3 region has the DNA TGTGCCAGTAGTCCGGCAGGGTCGGCCACTGAAGCTTTCTTT. The chain has TRBV19 and TRBJ1-1; D is perhaps TRBD1 (5 bases). Germline V gene data show CDR1 as LNHDA and CDR2 as SQIVND (reference sequence). The V and J ends lost 5 bases and 4 bases respectively, with 14 bases between them. The CDR3 loop spans 14 amino acids.